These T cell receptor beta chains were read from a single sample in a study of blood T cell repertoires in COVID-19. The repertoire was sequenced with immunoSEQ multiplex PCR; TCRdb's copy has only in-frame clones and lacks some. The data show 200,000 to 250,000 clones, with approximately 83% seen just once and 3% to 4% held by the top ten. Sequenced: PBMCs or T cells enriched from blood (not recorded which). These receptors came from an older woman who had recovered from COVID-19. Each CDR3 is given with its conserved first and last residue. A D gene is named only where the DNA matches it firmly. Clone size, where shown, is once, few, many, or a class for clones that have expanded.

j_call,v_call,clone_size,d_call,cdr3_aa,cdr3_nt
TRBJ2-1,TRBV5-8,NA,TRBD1,CASSLRQGMYNEQFF,TGTGCCAGCAGCCTGCGACAGGGGATGTACAATGAGCAGTTCTTC
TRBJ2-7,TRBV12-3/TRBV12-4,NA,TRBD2,CASRGLAGYEQYF,TGTGCCAGCAGGGGACTAGCGGGGTACGAGCAGTACTTC
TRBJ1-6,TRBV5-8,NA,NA,CASSFRGAQDHNSPLHF,TGTGCCAGCAGCTTTCGCGGGGCCCAAGACCATAATTCACCCCTCCACTTT
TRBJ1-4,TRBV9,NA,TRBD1,CASSAGQGTNEKLFF,TGTGCCAGCAGCGCAGGACAGGGCACTAATGAAAAACTGTTTTTT
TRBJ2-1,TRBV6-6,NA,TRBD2,CASSLRLAGPEQFF,TGTGCCAGCAGTTTGAGACTAGCGGGCCCCGAGCAGTTCTTC
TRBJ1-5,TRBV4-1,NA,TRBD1,CASSQGQGSQPQHF,TGCGCCAGCAGCCAAGGACAGGGGAGTCAGCCCCAGCATTTT
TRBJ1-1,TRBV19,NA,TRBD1,CASLDRGHTEAFF,TGTGCCAGCCTGGACAGGGGGCATACTGAAGCTTTCTTT
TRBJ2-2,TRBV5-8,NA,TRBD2,CASSRGLAGPTGELFF,TGTGCCAGCAGCCGGGGACTAGCGGGGCCAACCGGGGAGCTGTTTTTT
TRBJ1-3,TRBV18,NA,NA,CASSRPTGNTIYF,TGTGCCAGCTCACGTCCAACTGGAAACACCATATATTTT
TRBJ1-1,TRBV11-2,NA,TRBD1,CASSLPGQANTEAFF,TGTGCCAGCAGTTTACCGGGACAGGCGAACACTGAAGCTTTCTTT
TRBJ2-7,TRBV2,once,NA,CASSEGTGLGYEQYF,TGTGCCAGCAGTGAAGGTACAGGGTTGGGTTACGAGCAGTACTTC
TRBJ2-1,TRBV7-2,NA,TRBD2,CASSLVGSGRAYEQFF,TGTGCCAGCAGCTTAGTGGGTAGCGGGAGGGCCTATGAGCAGTTCTTC